This entry lists 5 T cell receptor beta chains sequenced from one sample in a study of T cells in localized non-small cell lung cancer. Assay used: immunoSEQ multiplex PCR; TCRdb lists only in-frame clones, some missing. The repertoire includes 20,000 to 30,000 clones, approximately 87% of them detected once, and 0.9% to 1.4% sits in the top ten. The input for sequencing was peripheral blood, taken before any cancer treatment. These TCRs come from a woman between 40 and 69 years old with stage I lung adenocarcinoma.

V and J are TRBV7-2 and TRBJ1-4; the D is unclear. The germline V and J ends were trimmed by 1 base and 9 bases, with 9 bases remaining between them. This CDR3 is 13 amino acids long. Germline-derived CDR1 and CDR2 are SGHTA and FQGNSA. The CDR3 loop is CASSLGRSKKLFF. CDR3 sequence (DNA): TGTGCCAGCAGCTTAGGACGGAGCAAAAAACTGTTTTTT.

The chain recombines TRBV30 with TRBJ2-7, with D hard to call. There are 13 residues in the CDR3. Germline CDR1 and CDR2: GTSNPN and SVGIG (reference sequence). Deletions cut 0 bases from V and 4 bases from J, with 10 bases between. The CDR3 DNA is TGTGCCTGGAGTGTAGGACGGTTTTACGAGCAGTACTTC. This codes for CAWSVGRFYEQYF.

The V gene is TRBV6-5, the J gene TRBJ1-5; perhaps TRBD1 as D (6 bases). V was clipped by 9 bases and J by 2 bases, with 8 bases between them. The CDR3 sequence is 12 residues long. Germline lookup yields CDR1 MNHEY and CDR2 SVGAGI. This chain's CDR3 is CASGTRNQPQHF. The CDR3 nucleotides read TGTGCCAGTGGGACACGCAATCAGCCCCAGCATTTT.

The rearrangement uses TRBV6-1 and TRBJ2-5; 9 nucleotides agree with TRBD2. From germline, CDR1 is MNHNS and CDR2 SASEGT. The CDR3 runs 15 residues. The ends lost 4 bases at V and 1 base at J; junction bases unmatched: 4. CDR3 residues: CASSVSAGGQETQYF. CDR3 DNA: TGTGCCAGCAGTGTCTCAGCGGGGGGCCAAGAGACCCAGTACTTC.

V and J are TRBV7-2 and TRBJ1-2, with TRBD1 identical over 8 bases. Looked up from germline, CDR1 is SGHTA and CDR2 is FQGNSA. The CDR3 is 15 amino acids. Losses at the gene ends were 1 base for V and 8 bases for J; bases not matched to a gene: 9. The CDR3 loop reads CASSLVIGQGGGYTF. CDR3 DNA sequence: TGTGCCAGCAGCTTAGTTATCGGACAGGGTGGAGGCTACACCTTC.